This T cell receptor beta chain derives from a study of blood T cell repertoires in COVID-19. The CDR3 length is 16 residues. Germline V gene sequence: CDR1 MGHRA, CDR2 YSYEKL. The V end was cut by 1 base, the J end by 4 bases, with 16 bases between. Using immunoSEQ multiplex PCR, the repertoire was profiled, and TCRdb retains in-frame clones only, with some absent. The table includes roughly 170,000 clones, roughly 80% detected once. Residents of under 25 US areas, aged about 18 to 95 years, made up the participants. Cohort assignment relied on participant-reported clinical history. The receptor comes from a woman between 40 and 55 years old with acute COVID-19. The rearrangement joins TRBV4-1 to TRBJ1-2; D unresolved. The specimen sequenced was PBMCs or T cells enriched from blood (not recorded which). CDR3 residues: CASSQGTEGRGYGYTF. The DNA of the CDR3 is TGCGCCAGCAGCCAAGGTACCGAAGGCCGCGGCTATGGCTACACCTTC.